Given below is one T cell receptor beta chain in context. The entry originates in a study of blood T cell repertoires in COVID-19. Study background: The United States, Italy and Spain provided the acute and convalescent COVID-19 samples.

The junction had 11 bases not matched to a gene; V was cut back by 5 bases and J by 11 bases. This CDR3 region has 14 residues. Germline CDR1 MDHEN, CDR2 SYDVKM. Per the original methods: Amplification with reference gene primers provided the estimates of nucleated cell counts. Libraries were prepared by immunoSEQ multiplex PCR; TCRdb keeps only in-frame clonotypes and omits some of them. V and J calls and clone size come straight from that table; D and trimming were deduced from the DNA. The data show fewer than 200,000 clones, around 77% seen once. Sequencing was done on a sample of peripheral blood. This TCR was recovered from a man between 65 and 79 years old with acute or convalescent COVID-19. The chain couples TRBV28 to TRBJ1-1, with 10 positions matching TRBD1. CDR3 residues: CASSPPTGGGWAFF. CDR3 sequence (DNA): TGTGCCAGCAGTCCCCCGACAGGGGGCGGTTGGGCTTTCTTT.